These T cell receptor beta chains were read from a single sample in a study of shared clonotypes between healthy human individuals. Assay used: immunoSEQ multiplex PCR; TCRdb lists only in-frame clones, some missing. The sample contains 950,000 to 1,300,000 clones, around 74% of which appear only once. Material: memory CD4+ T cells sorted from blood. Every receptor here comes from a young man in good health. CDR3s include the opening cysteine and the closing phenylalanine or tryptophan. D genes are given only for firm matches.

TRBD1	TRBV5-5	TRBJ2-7	CASSSGTGGAVTNEQYF
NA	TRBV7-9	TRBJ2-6	CASPLGRPGGANVLTF
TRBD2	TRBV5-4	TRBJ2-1	CASSLVTSGRQFF
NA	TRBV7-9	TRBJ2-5	CASSFTSLGTQYF
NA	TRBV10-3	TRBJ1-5	CAISESTAYSNQPQHF
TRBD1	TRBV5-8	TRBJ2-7	CASSLAVRQGTEQYF
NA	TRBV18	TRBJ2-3	CASSPLPALTDTQYF
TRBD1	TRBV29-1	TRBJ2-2	CSLWDSNTGELFF
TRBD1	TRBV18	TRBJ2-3	CASSPRTGTDTQYF
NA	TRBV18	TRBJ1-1	CASSPSPVRGTYMNTEAFF
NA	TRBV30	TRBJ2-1	CAWSALGASSYNEQFF
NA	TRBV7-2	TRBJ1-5	CASSLDRNQPQHF
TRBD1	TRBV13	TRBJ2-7	CASSPFTGQGAPNEQYF
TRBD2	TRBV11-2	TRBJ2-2	CASSLVSGGAGTGELFF
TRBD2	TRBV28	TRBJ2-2	CASSFQRGLNTGELFF
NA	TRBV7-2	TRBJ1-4	CASTVYATNEKLFF
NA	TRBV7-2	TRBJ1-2	CASSSTVSLVGYGYTF
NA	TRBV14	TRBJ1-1	CASSRLAAGAFF
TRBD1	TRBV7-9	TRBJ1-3	CASSLTGANTIYF
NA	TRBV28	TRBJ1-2	CASSSGVNYGYTF
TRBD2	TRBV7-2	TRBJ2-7	CASSGLAAPGNEQYF
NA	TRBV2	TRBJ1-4	CASSSSRGSFGTNEKLFF
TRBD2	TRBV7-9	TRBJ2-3	CASTLGGGTDTQYF
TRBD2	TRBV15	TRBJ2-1	CATSRIRTSGGNEQFF
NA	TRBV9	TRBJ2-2	CASSPTNTGELFF
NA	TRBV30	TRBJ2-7	CAWGGTFSYEQYF
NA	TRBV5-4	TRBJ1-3	CASSLDLSGNTIYF
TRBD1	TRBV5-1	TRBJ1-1	CASSPGTGNTEAFF
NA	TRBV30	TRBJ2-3	CAWSSPDTQYF
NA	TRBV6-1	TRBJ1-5	CASLPRWDSNQPQHF
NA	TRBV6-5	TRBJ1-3	CASSSTSGNTIYF
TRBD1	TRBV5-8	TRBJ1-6	CASRRGGSGNSPLHF
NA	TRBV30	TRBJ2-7	CAWTLDGARQYF
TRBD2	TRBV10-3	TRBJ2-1	CAISESVLAATHEQFF
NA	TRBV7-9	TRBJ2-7	CASTRNTITEQYF
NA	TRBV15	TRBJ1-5	CATSSGDGSNQPQHF
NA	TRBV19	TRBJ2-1	CASRPNSYNEQFF
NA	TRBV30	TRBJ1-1	CAWRAGGAWFTEAFF
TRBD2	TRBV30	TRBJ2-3	CAWSAFGGRSDTQYF
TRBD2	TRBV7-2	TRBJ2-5	CASSYLAGGGGQTQYF
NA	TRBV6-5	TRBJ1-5	CASGWGGYSNQPQHF
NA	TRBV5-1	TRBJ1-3	CASRGSGNTIYF
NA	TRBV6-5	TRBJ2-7	CASSYSRGRNEQYF
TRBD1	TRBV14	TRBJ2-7	CASSPPGQGSYEQYF
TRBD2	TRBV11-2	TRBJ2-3	CASSAGPGLAGPDTQYF
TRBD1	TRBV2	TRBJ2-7	CASSEGTGGGYEQYF
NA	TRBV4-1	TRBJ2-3	CASSQDVTDTQYF
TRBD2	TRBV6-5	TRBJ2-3	CASKREGNTDTQYF
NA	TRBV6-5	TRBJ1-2	CASSYGQHYGYTF
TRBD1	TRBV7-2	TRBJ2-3	CASSLDRVRNPTDTQYF
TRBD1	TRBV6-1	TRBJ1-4	CASSEYTGGNEKLFF
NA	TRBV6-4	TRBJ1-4	CARPVPGAGEKLFF